These 8 T cell receptor beta chains were sequenced from one sample in a study of control samples from healthy donors and cancer patients. Assay used: immunoSEQ multiplex PCR; TCRdb lists only in-frame clones, some missing. Among 120,000 to 150,000 clones listed, 90% to 95% were seen once. Sequencing used blood. The receptors come from a man aged 40-55 years in good health.

The CDR3 nucleotides read TGTGCCAGCAGCCAAGAAGGCCGTACTGTAGGCATTCAGTACTTC. Encoded protein: CASSQEGRTVGIQYF. This rearrangement joins TRBV3-1 (or the pseudogene TRBV3-2) to TRBJ2-4; D gene uncertain. CDR3 length: 15 residues. Germline CDR1 LGHDT, CDR2 YNNKEL (reference sequence). V lost 0 bases and J lost 9, with 15 bases in between.

This clone was found a few times. The chain links TRBV5-4 to TRBJ1-3; possibly TRBD1 for D (6 bases). The germline V gene has CDR1 SGHNT and CDR2 YYREEE (reference sequence). V was cut by 2 bases and J by 5 bases, with 14 bases left in between. The CDR3 spans 15 residues. The CDR3: CASSLQGDFRNTIYF. The CDR3 nucleotides read TGTGCCAGCAGCTTACAGGGAGATTTCAGAAACACCATATATTTT.

J is TRBJ1-5 and V is TRBV7-4; D possibly corresponds to TRBD1 (6 bases). CDR3 size: 18 residues. Trimming left V 2 bases short and J 1 base short, with 18 bases between. CDR1 and CDR2 from the germline V gene are SGHVT and SQSDAQ. The CDR3 here is CASSLRVQGLLSNQPQHF. The CDR3 DNA reads as TGTGCCAGCAGCTTAAGGGTTCAGGGGCTATTAAGCAATCAGCCCCAGCATTTT.

The chain is built from TRBV5-5 and TRBJ1-2, with D possibly TRBD1 on 5 matching bases. The CDR3 has 20 amino acids. From germline, CDR1 is SGHKS and CDR2 YYEKEE (reference sequence). With 1 base removed from V and 4 bases from J, the gap between germline ends came to 29 bases. The CDR3 protein is CASSLKGLSRGDTGAYGYTF. As DNA, the CDR3 is TGTGCCAGCAGCTTGAAAGGATTGAGTCGTGGCGACACTGGGGCCTATGGCTACACCTTC. The complete variable domain, with remaining parts taken from reference TRBV5-5 and TRBJ1-2, reads DAGVTQSPTHLIKTRGQQVTLRCSPISGHKSVSWYQQVLGQGPQFIFQYYEKEERGRGNFPDRFSARQFPNYSSELNVNALLLGDSALYLCASSLKGLSRGDTGAYGYTFGSGTRLTVV.

This chain joins TRBV5-6 and TRBJ1-5; TRBD1 matches at 8 bases. The V segment lost 1 base and the J segment 1 base; nucleotides outside the gene matches: 1. Germline CDR1 reads SGHDT; CDR2 reads YYEEEE. This CDR3 has 15 residues. The CDR3 DNA is TGTGCCAGCAGCTTGTGGGACAGGAGCAATCAGCCCCAGCATTTT. It yields the protein CASSLWDRSNQPQHF.

The chain employs TRBV3-1 (or the pseudogene TRBV3-2) and TRBJ2-2; D may be TRBD2 (6 bases). The CDR3 length is 16 residues. Germline V lookup: CDR1 LGHDT, CDR2 YNNKEL (reference sequence). V was trimmed by 2 bases and J by 1 base, leaving 11 bases between them. CDR3 bases: TGTGCCAGCAGCCAACGCCAGGGACTGAACACCGGGGAGCTGTTTTTT. Translation: CASSQRQGLNTGELFF.

The gene calls are TRBV5-6 and TRBJ1-5; D is unresolved. Germline V lookup: CDR1 SGHDT, CDR2 YYEEEE. This CDR3 is 15 amino acids long. Between the trimmed V and J ends, which lost 2 bases and 5 bases, there was a span of 14 bases. The CDR3 sequence: CASSFRPDSDQPQHF. DNA of the CDR3: TGTGCCAGCAGCTTCAGACCGGATTCGGATCAGCCCCAGCATTTT. Combining the CDR3 with reference TRBV5-6 and TRBJ1-5 gives the whole variable domain DAGVTQSPTHLIKTRGQQVTLRCSPKSGHDTVSWYQQALGQGPQFIFQYYEEEERQRGNFPDRFSGHQFPNYSSELNVNALLLGDSALYLCASSFRPDSDQPQHFGDGTRLSIL.

V is TRBV5-4 and J is TRBJ1-1; D may be TRBD1 (6 bases). Germline CDR1 is SGHNT and CDR2 is YYREEE (reference sequence). The CDR3 runs 17 residues. V was cut by 5 bases and J by 4 bases, with 24 bases left in between. This chain's CDR3 is CASSQAGGAGVITEAFF. The CDR3 nucleotides are TGTGCCAGCAGTCAGGCGGGGGGGGCTGGTGTAATCACTGAAGCTTTCTTT.